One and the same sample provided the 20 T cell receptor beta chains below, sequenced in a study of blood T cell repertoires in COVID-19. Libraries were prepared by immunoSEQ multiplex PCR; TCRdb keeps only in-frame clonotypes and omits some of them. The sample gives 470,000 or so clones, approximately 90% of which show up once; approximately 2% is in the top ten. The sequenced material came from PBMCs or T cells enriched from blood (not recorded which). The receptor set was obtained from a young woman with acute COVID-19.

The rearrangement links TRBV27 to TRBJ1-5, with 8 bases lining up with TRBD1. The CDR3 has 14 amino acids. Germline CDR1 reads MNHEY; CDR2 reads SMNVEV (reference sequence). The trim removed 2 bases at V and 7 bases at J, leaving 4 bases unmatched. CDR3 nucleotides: TGTGCCAGCAGTTTAGCCCAGGGGGCGCAGCCCCAGCATTTT. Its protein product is CASSLAQGAQPQHF.

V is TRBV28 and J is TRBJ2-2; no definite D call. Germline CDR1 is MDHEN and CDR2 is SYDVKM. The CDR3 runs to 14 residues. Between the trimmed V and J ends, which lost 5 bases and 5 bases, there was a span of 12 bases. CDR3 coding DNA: TGTGCCAGCAGTGTAGTAGCTTGGACCGGGGAGCTGTTTTTT. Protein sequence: CASSVVAWTGELFF.

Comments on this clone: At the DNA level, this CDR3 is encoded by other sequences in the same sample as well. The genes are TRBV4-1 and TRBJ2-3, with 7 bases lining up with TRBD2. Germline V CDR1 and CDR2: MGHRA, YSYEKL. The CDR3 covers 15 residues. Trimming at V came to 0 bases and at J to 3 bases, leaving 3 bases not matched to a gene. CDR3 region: CASSQDPGGTDTQYF. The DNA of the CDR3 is TGCGCCAGCAGCCAAGATCCGGGGGGAACAGATACGCAGTATTTT.

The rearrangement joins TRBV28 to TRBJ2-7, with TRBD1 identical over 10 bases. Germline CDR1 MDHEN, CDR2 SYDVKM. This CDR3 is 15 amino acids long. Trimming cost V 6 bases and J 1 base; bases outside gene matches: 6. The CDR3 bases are TGTGCCAGCAGCCCCCCGGGACAGGGGTCCTACGAGCAGTACTTC. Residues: CASSPPGQGSYEQYF.

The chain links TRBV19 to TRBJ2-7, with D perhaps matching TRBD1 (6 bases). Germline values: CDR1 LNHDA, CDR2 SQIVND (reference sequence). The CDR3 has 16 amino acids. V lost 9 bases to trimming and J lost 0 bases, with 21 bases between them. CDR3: CASSLTGSGSSYEQYF. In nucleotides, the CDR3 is TGTGCCAGCAGCCTAACAGGGTCGGGATCCTCCTACGAGCAGTACTTC.

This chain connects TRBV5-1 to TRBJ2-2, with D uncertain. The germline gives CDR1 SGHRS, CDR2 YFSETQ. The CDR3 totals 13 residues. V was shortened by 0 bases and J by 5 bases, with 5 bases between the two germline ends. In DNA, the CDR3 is TGCGCCAGCAGCTTGGGGCAGACCGGGGAGCTGTTTTTT. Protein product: CASSLGQTGELFF.

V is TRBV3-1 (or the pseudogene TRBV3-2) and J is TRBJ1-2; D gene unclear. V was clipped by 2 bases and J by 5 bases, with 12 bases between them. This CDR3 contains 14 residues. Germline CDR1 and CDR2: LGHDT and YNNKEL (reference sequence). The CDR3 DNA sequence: TGTGCCAGCAGCCAATTTTCAGTTGGTTATGGCTACACCTTC. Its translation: CASSQFSVGYGYTF.

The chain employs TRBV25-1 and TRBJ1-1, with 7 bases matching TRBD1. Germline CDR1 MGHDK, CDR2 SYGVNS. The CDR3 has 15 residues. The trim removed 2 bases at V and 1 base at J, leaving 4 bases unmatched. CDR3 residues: CASSEDRDKNTEAFF. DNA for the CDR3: TGTGCCAGCAGTGAAGACAGGGATAAGAACACTGAAGCTTTCTTT. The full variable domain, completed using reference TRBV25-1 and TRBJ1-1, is EADIYQTPRYLVIGTGKKITLECSQTMGHDKMYWYQQDPGMELHLIHYSYGVNSTEKGDLSSESTVSRIRTEHFPLTLESARPSHTSQYLCASSEDRDKNTEAFFGQGTRLTVV.

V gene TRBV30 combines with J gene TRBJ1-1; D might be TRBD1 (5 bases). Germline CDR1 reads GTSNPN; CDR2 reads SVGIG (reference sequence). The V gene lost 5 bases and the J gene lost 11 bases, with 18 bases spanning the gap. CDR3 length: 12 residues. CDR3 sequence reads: CAWGQGSPAAFF. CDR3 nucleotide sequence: TGTGCCTGGGGGCAGGGCAGCCCTGCGGCTTTCTTT.

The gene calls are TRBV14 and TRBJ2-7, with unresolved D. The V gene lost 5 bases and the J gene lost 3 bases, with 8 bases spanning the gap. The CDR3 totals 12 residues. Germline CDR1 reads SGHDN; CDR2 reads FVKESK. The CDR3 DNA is TGTGCCAGCAGCTTCGCAGGCTACGAGCAGTACTTC. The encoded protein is CASSFAGYEQYF.

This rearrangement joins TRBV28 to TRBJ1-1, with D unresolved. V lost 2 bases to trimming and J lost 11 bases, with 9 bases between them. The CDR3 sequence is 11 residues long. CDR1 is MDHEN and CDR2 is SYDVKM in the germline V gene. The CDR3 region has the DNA TGTGCCAGCAGTTTAGGGCAGAGCGCTTTCTTT. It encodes CASSLGQSAFF.

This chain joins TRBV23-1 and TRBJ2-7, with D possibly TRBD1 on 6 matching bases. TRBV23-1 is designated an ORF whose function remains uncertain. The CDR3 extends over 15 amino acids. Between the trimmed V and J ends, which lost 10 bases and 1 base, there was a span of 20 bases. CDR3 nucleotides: TGCGCCAACAATCCCTTCGGACAGCCTTCCTACGAGCAGTACTTC. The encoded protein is CANNPFGQPSYEQYF.

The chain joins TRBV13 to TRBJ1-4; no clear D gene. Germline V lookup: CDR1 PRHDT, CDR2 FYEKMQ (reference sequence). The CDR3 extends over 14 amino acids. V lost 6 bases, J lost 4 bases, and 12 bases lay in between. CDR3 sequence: CASRRTADNEKLFF. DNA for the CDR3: TGTGCCAGCAGAAGAACTGCCGATAATGAAAAACTGTTTTTT.

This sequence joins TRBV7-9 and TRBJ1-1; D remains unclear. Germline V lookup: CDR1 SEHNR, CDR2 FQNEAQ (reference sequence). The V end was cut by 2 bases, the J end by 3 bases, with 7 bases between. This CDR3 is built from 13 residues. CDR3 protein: CASSLWADTEAFF. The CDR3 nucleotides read TGTGCCAGCAGCTTATGGGCCGACACTGAAGCTTTCTTT. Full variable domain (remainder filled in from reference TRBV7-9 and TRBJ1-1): DTGVSQNPRHKITKRGQNVTFRCDPISEHNRLYWYRQTLGQGPEFLTYFQNEAQLEKSRLLSDRFSAERPKGSFSTLEIQRTEQGDSAMYLCASSLWADTEAFFGQGTRLTVV.

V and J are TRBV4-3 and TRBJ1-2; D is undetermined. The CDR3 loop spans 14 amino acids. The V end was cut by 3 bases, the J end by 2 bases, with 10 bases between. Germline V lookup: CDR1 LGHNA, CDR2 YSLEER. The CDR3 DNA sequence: TGCGCCAGCAGCCAGAGAACCGGGAACTATGGCTACACCTTC. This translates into CASSQRTGNYGYTF.

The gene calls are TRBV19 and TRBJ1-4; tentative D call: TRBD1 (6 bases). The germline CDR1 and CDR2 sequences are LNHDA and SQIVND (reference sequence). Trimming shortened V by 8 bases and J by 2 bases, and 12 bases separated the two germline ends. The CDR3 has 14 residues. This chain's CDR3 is CASSTGLTNEKLFF. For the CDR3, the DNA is TGTGCCAGTTCTACAGGGTTGACTAATGAAAAACTGTTTTTT. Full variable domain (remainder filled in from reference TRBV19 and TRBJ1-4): DGGITQSPKYLFRKEGQNVTLSCEQNLNHDAMYWYRQDPGQGLRLIYYSQIVNDFQKGDIAEGYSVSREKKESFPLTVTSAQKNPTAFYLCASSTGLTNEKLFFGSGTQLSVL.

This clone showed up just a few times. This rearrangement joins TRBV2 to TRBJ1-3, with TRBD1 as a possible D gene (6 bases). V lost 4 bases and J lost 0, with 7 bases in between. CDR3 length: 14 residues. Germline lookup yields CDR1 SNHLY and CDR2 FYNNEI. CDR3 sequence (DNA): TGTGCCAGCAGTGCGGACAGCTCTGGAAACACCATATATTTT. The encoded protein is CASSADSSGNTIYF.

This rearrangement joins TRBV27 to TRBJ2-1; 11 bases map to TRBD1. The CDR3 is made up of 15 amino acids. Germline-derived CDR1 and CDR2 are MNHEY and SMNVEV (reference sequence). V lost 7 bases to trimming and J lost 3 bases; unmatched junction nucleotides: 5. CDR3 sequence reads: CASTPGTGGYNEQFF. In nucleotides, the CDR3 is TGTGCCAGCACCCCGGGGACAGGGGGCTACAATGAGCAGTTCTTC.

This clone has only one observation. CDR3 sequence: CASSPRGGTDTQYF. The CDR3 DNA is TGTGCCAGCAGCCCACGGGGGGGCACAGATACGCAGTATTTT. The chain is built from TRBV3-1 (or the pseudogene TRBV3-2) and TRBJ2-3; 7 bases line up with TRBD2. The CDR3 runs 14 residues. The germline gives CDR1 LGHDT, CDR2 YNNKEL (reference sequence). J gave up 1 base and V 4 bases, and 2 bases lay outside the gene matches.

CDR3 nucleotides: TGTGCCTGGAGTCGGGAACCCTCCTACGAGCAGTACTTC. It yields the protein CAWSREPSYEQYF. The V gene is TRBV30, the J gene TRBJ2-7; maybe TRBD2 (5 bases). Germline values: CDR1 GTSNPN, CDR2 SVGIG (reference sequence). The CDR3 sequence is 13 residues long. Trimming pared 2 bases from V and 0 bases from J, leaving 8 bases between.